Following are 27 T cell receptor beta chains from one sample sequenced in a study of blood T cells in healthy people across ages. Using a J-beta primer mix together with a sample-barcoded 5' primer, a second PCR was run for roughly 6 to 11 cycles. From the 5' RACE reads, TCRdb called clonotypes with MiXCR, one entry per CDR3 protein. The sample has roughly 1,500,000 distinct CDR3 sequences, approximately 38% seen once. The sequencing sample was made of blood. These receptors were collected from a woman between 18 and 29 years old in good health.

The CDR3 region is CASGGRAEYNEQFF. The CDR3 coding sequence is TGTGCCAGCGGTGGACGAGCGGAATACAATGAGCAGTTCTTC. The chain uses TRBV6-6 and TRBJ2-1; TRBD2 might be the D (5 bases). Germline V gene lookup returns CDR1 MNHNY and CDR2 SVGAGI (reference sequence). This CDR3 spans 14 amino acids. V lost 8 bases and J lost 4, with 15 bases in between.

The chain is built from TRBV7-2 and TRBJ2-3, with a tentative D call TRBD2 (6 bases). V was cut by 7 bases and J by 0 bases, with 14 bases left in between. CDR3 size: 15 residues. The V gene's germline CDR1 is SGHTA and CDR2 FQGNSA. CDR3 sequence: CASNPRSGSTDTQYF. The CDR3 coding sequence is TGTGCCAGCAACCCCCGGAGCGGGAGCACAGATACGCAGTATTTT.

This clonotype has only a few counts. The chain couples TRBV3-1 to TRBJ1-2, with TRBD1 matching 8 bases. The V gene's germline CDR1 is LGHDT and CDR2 YNNKEL (reference sequence). Trimming at V came to 4 bases and at J to 6 bases, leaving 7 bases not matched to a gene. The CDR3 consists of 14 residues. The DNA for the CDR3 is TGTGCCAGCAGCCCGACGGACAGGGAGAATGGCTACACCTTC. Encoded protein: CASSPTDRENGYTF.

The table lists this clonotype with a few counts. The chain links TRBV7-8 to TRBJ2-7; maybe TRBD1 (5 bases). CDR1 and CDR2 from the germline V gene are SGHVS and FQNEAQ. V shed 0 bases and J shed 3 bases, with 12 bases lying between them. The CDR3 runs 15 residues. The CDR3 loop reads CASSLAGRVDYEQYF. The CDR3 nucleotides are TGTGCCAGCAGCTTAGCAGGCAGGGTGGACTACGAGCAGTACTTC. Full variable domain (missing parts from reference TRBV7-8 and TRBJ2-7): GAGVSQSPRYKVAKRGQDVALRCDPISGHVSLFWYQQALGQGPEFLTYFQNEAQLDKSGLPSDRFFAERPEGSVSTLKIQRTQQEDSAVYLCASSLAGRVDYEQYFGPGTRLTVT.

V usage is TRBV6-5 and J usage is TRBJ1-4; 11 bases line up with TRBD1. Germline values: CDR1 MNHEY, CDR2 SVGAGI. Unmatched junction bases numbered 0, after V lost 6 bases and J lost 9 bases. The CDR3 is 12 residues long. In DNA, the CDR3 is TGTGCCAGCAGGGACAGGGGGCAAAAACTGTTTTTT. This gives the protein CASRDRGQKLFF.

The chain combines TRBV29-1 with TRBJ2-7; D may be TRBD1 (5 bases). Judging by the DNA end, TRBJ2-5 fits better; the J call may be wrong. The CDR3 covers 11 residues. Germline V gene sequence: CDR1 SQVTM, CDR2 ANQGSEA. The CDR3 protein is CSVDRVETQYF. The CDR3 bases are TGCAGCGTTGACAGGGTTGAGACCCAGTACTTC.

The chain recombines TRBV20-1 with TRBJ2-1; tentatively, D is TRBD1 (5 bases). Germline CDR1 DFQATT, CDR2 SNEGSKA (reference sequence). The CDR3 is 15 residues long. V was clipped by 0 bases and J by 7 bases, with 16 bases between them. CDR3: CSARDGAGKENEQFF. For the CDR3, the DNA is TGCAGTGCTAGAGATGGGGCAGGGAAGGAGAATGAGCAGTTCTTC.

This rearrangement joins TRBV21-1 to TRBJ2-5; the table calls TRBD1, which could not be checked here. TRBV21-1 is marked as a pseudogene. The CDR3 length is 16 residues. CDR3 protein: CASSSVVLRGGETQYF. The CDR3 bases are TGTGCCAGCAGCTCCGTTGTCCTCAGAGGCGGGGAGACCCAGTACTTC.

The chain couples TRBV28 to TRBJ2-5; TRBD2 agrees at 8 bases. Germline loops: CDR1 MDHEN, CDR2 SYDVKM. The V gene end was trimmed by 5 bases and the J gene end by 5 bases; junction bases not matched to a gene: 10. This CDR3 has 15 amino acids. CDR3 region: CASSVGNSGTETQYF. The CDR3, as DNA: TGTGCCAGCAGTGTGGGAAATAGCGGGACTGAGACCCAGTACTTC.

This chain's CDR3 is CASRGAGGAYEQYF. As DNA, the CDR3 is TGTGCCAGCAGGGGAGCGGGGGGCGCTTACGAGCAGTACTTC. This chain joins TRBV28 and TRBJ2-4; 9 bases agree with TRBD2. The J call may be mistaken, given a closer DNA end match to TRBJ2-7. Germline V lookup: CDR1 MDHEN, CDR2 SYDVKM. The CDR3 consists of 14 residues.

V is TRBV6-1 and J is TRBJ2-7, with TRBD1 matching over 8 bases. CDR1 is MNHNS, CDR2 SASEGT, per germline. Trimming took 6 bases from V and 3 from J; bases not matched to a gene: 10. CDR3 length equals 15 residues. Here the CDR3 DNA reads TGTGCCAGCAGCTTGGCAACAGGGGGAGTCTACGAGCAGTACTTC. Encoded protein: CASSLATGGVYEQYF.

This chain uses TRBV20-1 with TRBJ2-1; 9 bases are a match to TRBD2. After removal of 0 bases from V and 0 bases from J, the junction contained 3 bases not matched to a gene. The length of the CDR3 is 16 residues. Germline CDR1 and CDR2: DFQATT and SNEGSKA (reference sequence). Written as DNA, the CDR3 is TGCAGTGCTAGAGAGACTAGCGGATTCTCCTACAATGAGCAGTTCTTC. It translates to CSARETSGFSYNEQFF.

The chain recombines TRBV7-2 with TRBJ2-3, with a possible D match to TRBD2 (6 bases). CDR1 and CDR2 from the germline V gene are SGHTA and FQGNSA. Trimming took off 1 base at V and 2 bases at J, with 13 bases between the two ends. The CDR3 has 16 amino acids. The CDR3 DNA follows: TGTGCCAGCAGCTTAGAGGCGGGGCGTATCACAGATACGCAGTATTTT. It is translated as CASSLEAGRITDTQYF.

The rearrangement uses TRBV10-3 and TRBJ2-4; 8 bases line up with TRBD1. With the DNA end fitting TRBJ2-7 better, the J assignment may be wrong. CDR3 length: 15 residues. Germline CDR1 is ENHRY and CDR2 is SYGVKD. The CDR3, as DNA: TGTGCCATCAGTGAGTCGCGGACAGGGTCCTACGAGCAGTACTTC. Translated, it gives CAISESRTGSYEQYF.

This chain connects TRBV20-1 to TRBJ1-1; D possibly corresponds to TRBD1 (5 bases). CDR1 is DFQATT, CDR2 SNEGSKA, per germline (reference sequence). Deletions cut 1 base from V and 3 bases from J, with 18 bases between. This CDR3 comprises 16 residues. The DNA for the CDR3 is TGCAGTGCTAGAGGAGCGGGTATCGGGGGGGACACTGAAGCTTTCTTT. Its translation is CSARGAGIGGDTEAFF.

This clonotype was seen more than once but under ten times. This sequence joins TRBV15 and TRBJ1-6, with D possibly matching TRBD1 (5 bases). The V gene lost 3 bases and the J gene lost 1 base, with 7 bases spanning the gap. The germline CDR1 and CDR2 sequences are LNHNV and YYDKDF (reference sequence). This CDR3 comprises 15 residues. CDR3 DNA: TGTGCCACCAGCAGTGAGGGGTCCTATAATTCACCCCTCCACTTT. This gives the protein CATSSEGSYNSPLHF. Full variable domain (outside the CDR3, taken from reference TRBV15 and TRBJ1-6): DAMVIQNPRYQVTQFGKPVTLSCSQTLNHNVMYWYQQKSSQAPKLLFHYYDKDFNNEADTPDNFQSRRPNTSFCFLDIRSPGLGDTAMYLCATSSEGSYNSPLHFGNGTRLTVT.

The V call is TRBV9, the J call TRBJ2-7; 10 nucleotides match TRBD2. Gene TRBJ2-5 matches the end of the DNA better, so the J call may be wrong. There are 15 residues in the CDR3. Germline-derived CDR1 and CDR2 are SGDLS and YYNGEE. CDR3 amino acids: CASSAERGGGETQYF. The DNA for the CDR3 is TGTGCCAGCAGCGCCGAGCGGGGGGGCGGGGAGACCCAGTACTTC.

This clonotype occurred many times. The V call is TRBV20-1, the J call TRBJ1-1; 10 bases are a match to TRBD1. Germline V lookup: CDR1 DFQATT, CDR2 SNEGSKA (reference sequence). The CDR3 runs 13 residues. V lost 6 bases and J lost 3; bases outside the gene matches: 4. The CDR3 spells CSAPGQGYTEAFF. CDR3 coding DNA: TGCAGTGCCCCGGGACAGGGGTACACTGAAGCTTTCTTT.

The sample holds a few counts of this clonotype. V and J are TRBV7-2 and TRBJ2-5, with TRBD2 as a possible D gene (5 bases). The J call is uncertain, as TRBJ2-7 better fits the DNA end. Germline CDR1 SGHTA, CDR2 FQGNSA. The CDR3 is made up of 16 amino acids. CDR3 region: CASSSYRYGKTYEQYF. As DNA, the CDR3 is TGTGCCAGCAGCTCATATCGATACGGGAAGACTTACGAGCAGTACTTC.

This clonotype was recorded a few times. This rearrangement joins TRBV12-3 or TRBV12-4 to TRBJ2-7, with TRBD2 identical over 7 bases. Unmatched junction bases numbered 10, after V lost 9 bases and J lost 2 bases. This CDR3 has 14 residues. CDR3 nucleotide sequence: TGTGCCAGTGGAGCGGGGCCCAGGCCCTACGAGCAGTACTTC. Translation gives CASGAGPRPYEQYF.

The V and J genes are TRBV29-1 and TRBJ2-7; D gene uncertain. The V end was cut by 0 bases, the J end by 4 bases, with 13 bases between. The CDR3 spans 14 residues. Germline V CDR1 and CDR2: SQVTM, ANQGSEA. DNA of the CDR3: TGCAGCGTTGAAGAGGTCGACGTCGAGTACGAGCAGTACTTC. It yields the protein CSVEEVDVEYEQYF.

V and J are TRBV29-1 and TRBJ1-2; D is ambiguous. From germline, CDR1 is SQVTM and CDR2 ANQGSEA. The CDR3 extends over 9 amino acids. V dropped 7 bases and J dropped 4 bases, with 4 bases sitting between them. CDR3 nucleotides: TGCAGCGACGCCTATGGCTACACCTTC. Protein sequence: CSDAYGYTF.

This chain connects TRBV20-1 to TRBJ2-7, with 8 bases lining up with TRBD2. The CDR3 spans 14 residues. Germline CDR1 reads DFQATT; CDR2 reads SNEGSKA (reference sequence). V was pared by 2 bases and J by 2 bases, with 5 bases of the junction left unmatched. CDR3 region: CSARWREAPYEQYF. The CDR3 DNA reads as TGCAGTGCTAGATGGCGGGAGGCCCCCTACGAGCAGTACTTC.

This clonotype occurred a few times. The CDR3 spells CAILFSSPGGYEQYF. CDR3 in DNA: TGTGCCATCTTATTTAGTTCTCCAGGGGGGTACGAGCAGTACTTC. The rearrangement links TRBV2 to TRBJ2-5; TRBD1 is a possible D gene (7 bases). The end of the DNA aligns better with TRBJ2-7, so the J call may be wrong. CDR3 length equals 15 residues. The germline V gene encodes CDR1 SNHLY and CDR2 FYNNEI.

This clonotype was seen a few times. J is TRBJ1-1 and V is TRBV27; D possibly corresponds to TRBD1 (5 bases). Germline V lookup: CDR1 MNHEY, CDR2 SMNVEV (reference sequence). CDR3 length equals 17 residues. The V gene lost 2 bases and the J gene lost 0 bases, with 16 bases spanning the gap. The CDR3 nucleotides read TGTGCCAGCAGTTTACTGGGACCGCAGGGAATGAACACTGAAGCTTTCTTT. It is translated as CASSLLGPQGMNTEAFF.

The rearrangement joins TRBV2 to TRBJ2-7, with 9 nucleotides matching TRBD2. Germline CDR1 SNHLY, CDR2 FYNNEI. V lost 3 bases to trimming and J lost 1 base; unmatched junction nucleotides: 7. The CDR3 runs 16 residues. The CDR3 region has the DNA TGTGCCAGCAGTGATGCCCTAGCGGGGAGATCCTACGAGCAGTACTTC. Its translation: CASSDALAGRSYEQYF.

This clonotype was observed a single time. J is TRBJ1-2 and V is TRBV20-1; 9 nucleotides line up with TRBD1. The CDR3 runs to 13 residues. V lost 5 bases to trimming and J lost 5 bases; unmatched junction nucleotides: 6. Germline lookup yields CDR1 DFQATT and CDR2 SNEGSKA (reference sequence). As DNA, the CDR3 is TGCAGTGCTGAGACAGGGGGGGGATATGGCTACACCTTC. It is translated as CSAETGGGYGYTF.